These 26 T cell receptor beta chains were all obtained from the same sample, sequenced in a study of cytomegalovirus exposure and HLA in healthy donors (dated by TCRdb to about 2017). The library was produced with the immunoSEQ multiplex PCR assay. For the multiplex PCR, a mixture combining 60 forward primers for TCR Vbeta segments and 13 reverse primers for TCR Jbeta segments was used. The clones in this table, taken by TCRdb from immuneACCESS, are in-frame only. Not every clone is retained; where verified, under half of the shortfall comes from an unresolved V gene, and the cause of the rest is unknown. Within this sample are roughly 150,000 clones, with 82% of them counted one time only. The ten largest clones capture more than 0.9% of the sample. The sample comprised PBMCs. The receptors stem from a girl aged 2 to 10 in good health and CMV-seropositive.

This chain joins TRBV28 and TRBJ2-3; the D gene is possibly TRBD2 (5 bases). Germline V lookup: CDR1 MDHEN, CDR2 SYDVKM. The CDR3 sequence is 15 residues long. V was pared by 5 bases and J by 0 bases, with 12 bases between. The CDR3 sequence is CASSPGGLSTDTQYF. In nucleotides, the CDR3 is TGTGCCAGCAGTCCCGGAGGTCTGAGCACAGATACGCAGTATTTT.

The V call is TRBV5-4, the J call TRBJ1-1; D remains unclear. V was pared by 0 bases and J by 1 base, with 7 bases between. This CDR3 comprises 14 residues. Germline values: CDR1 SGHNT, CDR2 YYREEE (reference sequence). CDR3 loop: CASSLELQNTEAFF. The CDR3 DNA reads TGTGCCAGCAGCTTGGAGCTGCAGAACACTGAAGCTTTCTTT. The variable domain in full, completed from reference TRBV5-4 and TRBJ1-1, reads ETGVTQSPTHLIKTRGQQVTLRCSSQSGHNTVSWYQQALGQGPQFIFQYYREEENGRGNFPPRFSGLQFPNYSSELNVNALELDDSALYLCASSLELQNTEAFFGQGTRLTVV.

The table lists this clone with a few counts. This chain connects TRBV29-1 to TRBJ2-5, with D possibly being TRBD1 (6 bases). V was clipped by 3 bases and J by 5 bases, with 10 bases between them. The CDR3 covers 12 residues. Germline-derived CDR1 and CDR2 are SQVTM and ANQGSEA. The CDR3 DNA sequence: TGCAGCGTTGACCCAGGGGTCGAGACCCAGTACTTC. Residues: CSVDPGVETQYF.

V gene TRBV6-5 combines with J gene TRBJ1-2; no firm D call. There are 13 residues in the CDR3. Looked up from germline, CDR1 is MNHEY and CDR2 is SVGAGI. Between the trimmed V and J ends, which lost 5 bases and 5 bases, there was a span of 12 bases. The CDR3 coding sequence is TGTGCCAGCAGTAGAACCAGTAATTATGGCTACACCTTC. Encoded protein: CASSRTSNYGYTF.

The chain recombines TRBV28 with TRBJ1-1, with D perhaps matching TRBD1 (5 bases). With 8 bases removed from V and 0 bases from J, the gap between germline ends came to 7 bases. CDR1 and CDR2 (germline): MDHEN, SYDVKM. CDR3 length: 12 amino acids. In nucleotides, the CDR3 is TGTGCCAGCGACAGCCTGAACACTGAAGCTTTCTTT. Protein product: CASDSLNTEAFF.

The chain joins TRBV4-2 to TRBJ2-1, with 8 bases that match TRBD2. The V and J ends lost 1 base and 7 bases, in that order; junction bases with no gene match: 9. Looked up from germline, CDR1 is LGHNA and CDR2 is YNFKEQ. The CDR3 runs to 16 residues. DNA of the CDR3: TGTGCCAGCAGCCAAGGCCCCGAAGCGGGAGTAAATGAGCAGTTCTTC. Protein product: CASSQGPEAGVNEQFF.

A remark on this clone: The same CDR3 can be traced to other DNA sequences in this sample. The rearrangement joins TRBV6-6 to TRBJ2-5; the match to TRBD2 covers 12 bases. Trimming at V came to 0 bases and at J to 5 bases, leaving 4 bases not matched to a gene. This CDR3 spans 16 amino acids. The germline V gene encodes CDR1 MNHNY and CDR2 SVGAGI (reference sequence). CDR3 DNA: TGTGCCAGCAGTTACTCGCTAGCGGGAGGGCGCGAGACCCAGTACTTC. Protein product: CASSYSLAGGRETQYF.

The V call is TRBV30, the J call TRBJ2-2; D is possibly TRBD1 (5 bases). V was shortened by 4 bases and J by 1 base, with 7 bases between the two germline ends. Germline V lookup: CDR1 GTSNPN, CDR2 SVGIG (reference sequence). The length of the CDR3 is 13 residues. This CDR3 reads CAWTGLNTGELFF. The CDR3 DNA reads as TGTGCCTGGACAGGGCTGAACACCGGGGAGCTGTTTTTT.

The V gene is TRBV30, the J gene TRBJ1-2; D gene ambiguous. CDR1 and CDR2 (germline): GTSNPN, SVGIG (reference sequence). The CDR3 extends over 14 amino acids. V was trimmed by 7 bases and J by 4 bases, leaving 19 bases between them. Here the CDR3 reads CASVIYPLSYGYTF. CDR3 coding DNA: TGTGCCTCGGTGATCTACCCCCTAAGCTATGGCTACACCTTC.

This clone was counted only a few times. V and J are TRBV5-4 and TRBJ1-5, with D unresolved. CDR1 is SGHNT and CDR2 is YYREEE in the germline V gene (reference sequence). The ends were cut back, 2 bases at V and 3 bases at J, with 9 bases in the middle. This CDR3 has 14 amino acids. The DNA for the CDR3 is TGTGCCAGCAGCTTTGATGGACTCAATCAGCCCCAGCATTTT. Amino acid sequence: CASSFDGLNQPQHF.

This chain links TRBV5-5 with TRBJ2-7, with D unresolved. CDR1 and CDR2 from the germline V gene are SGHKS and YYEKEE (reference sequence). The CDR3 is 11 residues long. Trimming stripped 3 bases from V and 1 base from J, with 2 bases between. This CDR3 is CASSSSYEQYF. In nucleotides, the CDR3 is TGTGCCAGCAGCTCTTCCTACGAGCAGTACTTC.

V usage is TRBV28 and J usage is TRBJ1-6; D call uncertain. CDR1 MDHEN and CDR2 SYDVKM come from the germline V gene. The CDR3 runs 14 residues. Trimming left V 6 bases short and J 6 bases short, with 12 bases between. The DNA of the CDR3 is TGTGCCAGCAGACTAATCCTATCTAATTCACCCCTCCACTTT. Translating gives CASRLILSNSPLHF.

This clone was seen a handful of times. This chain links TRBV9 with TRBJ1-3, with D possibly matching TRBD1 (6 bases). This CDR3 has 15 residues. CDR1 and CDR2 from the germline V gene are SGDLS and YYNGEE. V was trimmed by 3 bases and J by 3 bases, leaving 13 bases between them. CDR3 DNA sequence: TGTGCCAGCAGCGAGGGGGGGGCTAATGGAAACACCATATATTTT. Its translation: CASSEGGANGNTIYF.

The chain has TRBV6-6 and TRBJ2-5; the D gene is possibly TRBD2 (6 bases). CDR1 is MNHNY and CDR2 is SVGAGI in the germline V gene (reference sequence). The CDR3 runs to 14 residues. Trimming stripped 2 bases from V and 4 bases from J, with 11 bases between. The CDR3 bases are TGTGCCAGCAGTTACCCGGAGGGAGGAGAGACCCAGTACTTC. Residues: CASSYPEGGETQYF.

The chain carries TRBV6-4 and TRBJ1-2; 12 bases align to TRBD1. V trimming: 6 bases; J trimming: 4 bases; junction bases outside the gene matches: 15. The length of the CDR3 is 18 residues. Germline loops: CDR1 MRHNA, CDR2 SNTAGT. In DNA, the CDR3 is TGTGCCAGCAGCCCCCATCCGGGACAGGGGGCTCCTAGCTATGGCTACACCTTC. Translated, it gives CASSPHPGQGAPSYGYTF.

The rearrangement links TRBV7-9 to TRBJ2-3; 7 bases are shared with TRBD2. The V and J ends lost 7 bases and 7 bases, in that order; junction bases with no gene match: 8. Germline-derived CDR1 and CDR2 are SEHNR and FQNEAQ (reference sequence). This CDR3 spans 13 amino acids. The CDR3 DNA reads as TGTGCCAGCACGGCGCGGGAGTTAAATACGCAGTATTTT. This translates into CASTARELNTQYF.

The rearrangement joins TRBV4-1 to TRBJ2-2; 12 nucleotides align to TRBD2. V trimming: 2 bases; J trimming: 5 bases; junction bases outside the gene matches: 3. The germline CDR1 and CDR2 sequences are MGHRA and YSYEKL. The length of the CDR3 is 16 residues. The CDR3 protein is CASSQLAGGLTGELFF. Written as DNA, the CDR3 is TGCGCCAGCAGCCAACTAGCGGGAGGGTTAACCGGGGAGCTGTTTTTT.

This chain connects TRBV14 to TRBJ1-1; D is possibly TRBD1 (5 bases). The germline V gene has CDR1 SGHDN and CDR2 FVKESK. Trimming removed 0 bases from V and 4 bases from J, with 12 bases in between. The CDR3 consists of 15 residues. CDR3 bases: TGTGCCAGCAGCCAAGAGGGGAGGGGTAGCACTGAAGCTTTCTTT. Protein: CASSQEGRGSTEAFF.

V and J are TRBV30 and TRBJ2-7, with TRBD2 identical over 9 bases. Germline CDR1 GTSNPN, CDR2 SVGIG (reference sequence). V trimming: 5 bases; J trimming: 1 base; junction bases outside the gene matches: 3. CDR3 length: 13 residues. The CDR3 loop reads CAWQGLASYEQYF. CDR3 nucleotides: TGTGCCTGGCAGGGACTAGCTTCCTACGAGCAGTACTTC.

This clone was seen once. The V and J genes are TRBV6-5 and TRBJ2-7; 9 bases line up with TRBD1. J lost 2 bases, V lost 6 bases, and 5 bases had no gene match. Per germline, CDR1 MNHEY and CDR2 SVGAGI. There are 14 residues in the CDR3. CDR3 bases: TGTGCCAGCAGCTACCGGGACAGGGCCTACGAGCAGTACTTC. It translates to CASSYRDRAYEQYF.

This clone was detected once. This chain connects TRBV20-1 to TRBJ2-7, with D perhaps matching TRBD2 (5 bases). This CDR3 region has 11 residues. Germline V gene lookup returns CDR1 DFQATT and CDR2 SNEGSKA (reference sequence). V was pared by 7 bases and J by 0 bases, with 7 bases between. The CDR3 is CSVRDSYEQYF. CDR3 DNA: TGCAGTGTGAGGGACTCCTACGAGCAGTACTTC.

This chain connects TRBV6-5 to TRBJ1-1; 8 bases match TRBD1. V gave up 4 bases and J gave up 7 bases; unmatched junction bases: 8. The CDR3 contains 14 residues. The germline V gene encodes CDR1 MNHEY and CDR2 SVGAGI. Written as DNA, the CDR3 is TGTGCCAGCAGTTCCAGGGGGCGCGGTGGTGAAGCTTTCTTT. It specifies CASSSRGRGGEAFF.

The V gene is TRBV18, the J gene TRBJ2-1; no firm D call. The V and J ends lost 4 bases and 4 bases respectively, with 14 bases between them. The CDR3 totals 15 residues. Germline V CDR1 and CDR2: KGHSH, LQKENI. CDR3 sequence: CASSLGWAKYNEQFF. DNA of the CDR3: TGTGCCAGCTCACTTGGCTGGGCAAAGTACAATGAGCAGTTCTTC.

The CDR3 spells CASSFTGNDGYTF. CDR3 nucleotides: TGTGCCAGCAGCTTTACAGGGAATGATGGCTACACCTTC. The chain links TRBV7-8 to TRBJ1-2; perhaps TRBD1 as D (6 bases). Germline V CDR1 and CDR2: SGHVS, FQNEAQ. CDR3 length equals 13 residues. Between the trimmed V and J ends, which lost 3 bases and 6 bases, there was a span of 11 bases.

The genes are TRBV11-3 and TRBJ2-7; 7 bases match TRBD1. Per germline, CDR1 SGHNT and CDR2 YENEEA. The CDR3 consists of 13 residues. V lost 5 bases to trimming and J lost 0 bases; unmatched junction nucleotides: 1. CDR3 loop: CASSRGPSYEQYF. The DNA of the CDR3 is TGTGCCAGCAGCAGGGGGCCCTCCTACGAGCAGTACTTC.

This chain joins TRBV2 and TRBJ2-1; D call uncertain. CDR1 and CDR2 from the germline V gene are SNHLY and FYNNEI. Trimming removed 0 bases at V and 6 bases at J, with 18 bases between. This CDR3 spans 17 amino acids. DNA for the CDR3: TGTGCCAGCAGTGAAGCGCTTGTCCTACCTTACGCCAATGAGCAGTTCTTC. This codes for CASSEALVLPYANEQFF.